The clone carrying this TCR beta chain showed up many times. The V and J ends lost 5 bases and 7 bases, in that order; junction bases with no gene match: 4. Germline loops: CDR1 DFQATT, CDR2 SNEGSKA (reference sequence). The CDR3 is 12 residues long. This sample is drawn from a study of early T cells in non-severe SARS-CoV-2 infection. Study information: Unsorted whole-blood RNA was sequenced in bulk, leaving chains unpaired.

Attachment of unique molecular identifiers to individual cDNA molecules was performed. TCRdb reprocessed the 5' RACE reads via MiXCR and lists one record per CDR3 protein. The sample has about 39,000 distinct CDR3 sequences; around 6% are singletons. This chain connects TRBV20-1 to TRBJ2-2, with 7 bases lining up with TRBD1. This specimen was whole blood, taken at baseline. This receptor was obtained from an adult who was a healthcare worker with PCR-confirmed SARS-CoV-2 infection or an uninfected control (not recorded which). The CDR3 DNA sequence: TGCAGTGCTTCGACAGGGAACGGGGAGCTGTTTTTT. Translating gives CSASTGNGELFF.